These 13 T cell receptor beta chains originate from one sample sequenced in a study of post-analysis software for immune sequencing data. Study-wide results and limits: Controls showed lower frequencies than patients for roughly 5 TRBV segments, and TRBV5-6, TRBV5-1 and TRBV20-1 were among these.

Tagging with unique molecular identifiers was a feature of the TCR beta cDNA libraries. One entry per CDR3 protein results from TCRdb running MiXCR on the PCR reads. In the table there are some 890,000 distinct CDR3 sequences, about 50% of which are singletons. Antigens of these TCRs are unknown. The material sequenced was blood. The receptors come from a girl between 5 and 17 years old with multiple sclerosis.

This clonotype turned up a few times. The chain employs TRBV20-1 and TRBJ2-7; 10 bases are shared with TRBD1. The germline CDR1 and CDR2 sequences are DFQATT and SNEGSKA (reference sequence). The CDR3 is 13 residues long. The V gene end was trimmed by 6 bases and the J gene end by 3 bases; junction bases not matched to a gene: 5. The CDR3 sequence: CSAGTGAYYEQYF. The CDR3 DNA follows: TGCAGTGCAGGGACAGGGGCCTACTACGAGCAGTACTTC.

This clonotype was seen a few times. V and J are TRBV12-3 or TRBV12-4 and TRBJ2-4; D is undetermined. The better agreement between TRBJ2-7 and the DNA end casts doubt on the J call. This CDR3 spans 14 amino acids. CDR3 sequence (DNA): TGTGCCAGCAGTTTCTTCTCGGGTTCCACCGAGCAGTACTTC. Protein: CASSFFSGSTEQYF.

This clonotype was picked up one time. V and J are TRBV12-3 or TRBV12-4 and TRBJ2-6, with unresolved D. The length of the CDR3 is 18 residues. Trimming pared 7 bases from V and 0 bases from J, leaving 19 bases between. The CDR3 spells CASTRYGPGSSGANVLTF. The CDR3 DNA reads TGTGCCAGCACCCGTTATGGGCCGGGTAGCTCTGGGGCCAACGTCCTGACTTTC.

The rearrangement joins TRBV20-1 to TRBJ2-3, with D perhaps TRBD2 (6 bases). The germline V gene has CDR1 DFQATT and CDR2 SNEGSKA (reference sequence). Trimming shortened V by 2 bases and J by 5 bases, and 17 bases separated the two germline ends. This CDR3 region has 15 residues. CDR3 DNA sequence: TGCAGTGCTAGATCCCCCCTGGAGCGGGTAGATACGCAGTATTTT. Its protein product is CSARSPLERVDTQYF.

This rearrangement joins TRBV2 to TRBJ2-7, with 16 bases fitting TRBD2. Germline V gives CDR1 SNHLY, CDR2 FYNNEI. Trimming removed 6 bases from V and 1 base from J; junction bases left unmatched: 0. The CDR3 runs to 15 residues. CDR3 DNA sequence: TGTGCCAGCAGGGGACTAGCGGGAGGGTCCTACGAGCAGTACTTC. It is translated as CASRGLAGGSYEQYF.

The chain couples TRBV6-5 to TRBJ1-2; TRBD1 aligns across 10 bases. CDR1 MNHEY and CDR2 SVGAGI come from the germline V gene. This CDR3 is built from 16 residues. With 5 bases clipped from V and 3 bases from J, the junction kept 9 bases outside the gene matches. The CDR3 coding sequence is TGTGCCAGCAGTACCCTGACAGGGGGCGCGGACTATGGCTACACCTTC. This sequence encodes CASSTLTGGADYGYTF.

As for this clonotype: One junction end does not reproduce the germline sequence, and a read error may be involved. The chain couples TRBV4-1 to TRBJ2-5, with unresolved D. The J call is uncertain, as TRBJ2-7 better fits the DNA end. Germline loops: CDR1 MGHRA, CDR2 YSYEKL. The CDR3 runs to 15 residues. The CDR3 is CVSSQGWVATYEQYF. CDR3 sequence (DNA): TGCGTCAGCAGCCAAGGTTGGGTAGCAACCTACGAGCAGTACTTC.

The chain has TRBV29-1 and TRBJ2-1; tentative D call: TRBD2 (6 bases). Germline CDR1 reads SQVTM; CDR2 reads ANQGSEA. Trimming removed 3 bases at V and 6 bases at J, with 15 bases between. This CDR3 is built from 14 residues. CDR3 sequence (DNA): TGCAGCGTTGATAATAGCGGACTAATCAATGAGCAGTTCTTC. Translated: CSVDNSGLINEQFF.

CDR3 DNA: TGTGCCAGCAGCTTAAATACGGGGGCAGATACGCAGTATTTT. Amino acids: CASSLNTGADTQYF. The chain uses TRBV7-3 and TRBJ2-3; tentatively, D is TRBD2 (6 bases). Per germline, CDR1 SGHTA and CDR2 FQGTGA. The CDR3 has 14 residues. V lost 1 base and J lost 4, with 9 bases in between.

This clonotype was counted a few times. This rearrangement joins TRBV25-1 to TRBJ2-7; D possibly corresponds to TRBD1 (5 bases). V was trimmed by 2 bases and J by 0 bases, leaving 11 bases between them. Germline V CDR1 and CDR2: MGHDK, SYGVNS. The CDR3 spans 15 residues. The CDR3 loop is CASSENRPYSYEQYF. CDR3 bases: TGTGCCAGCAGTGAAAACAGGCCCTACTCCTACGAGCAGTACTTC.

The V gene is TRBV3-1, the J gene TRBJ2-7; D uncertain. This CDR3 is built from 13 residues. CDR1 and CDR2 (germline): LGHDT, YNNKEL (reference sequence). V lost 3 bases and J 7 bases, leaving 13 bases between the germline ends. CDR3 DNA sequence: TGTGCCAGCAGCCAGTACAGCACGGATGAGCAGTACTTC. It codes for CASSQYSTDEQYF.

The chain uses TRBV29-1 and TRBJ2-6, with D perhaps TRBD1 (5 bases). Germline CDR1 SQVTM, CDR2 ANQGSEA. CDR3 size: 13 residues. DNA of the CDR3: TGCAGTATCAGGGTTTCTGGGGCCAACGTCCTGACTTTC. This sequence encodes CSIRVSGANVLTF.

This clonotype showed up just a few times. The J gene is TRBJ2-5, the V gene TRBV3-1; D not certain. Germline loops: CDR1 LGHDT, CDR2 YNNKEL (reference sequence). This CDR3 contains 14 residues. Trimming removed 6 bases from V and 0 bases from J, with 11 bases in between. CDR3 bases: TGTGCCAGCAGTCCTCCTTCGTACCAAGAGACCCAGTACTTC. Its protein is CASSPPSYQETQYF.